These 9 T cell receptor beta chains were all obtained from the same sample, sequenced in a study of response to subunit inactivated influenza vaccine. One entry per CDR3 protein, called by TCRdb with MiXCR from the RT-PCR reads. The repertoire holds about 540,000 distinct CDR3 sequences, with around 25% as singletons. These data are also associated with another study on T cells expressing NK-cell markers. That work states: The authors made TCR beta cDNA libraries by 5'RACE template switching. This switching added a universal primer site and UMIs.

The sequenced sample was CD4+ T cells sorted from PBMCs, obtained about 13 days after vaccination. The receptors shown here come from a man in his fifties or sixties who received an inactivated influenza vaccine.

The chain uses TRBV3-1 and TRBJ1-1; possibly TRBD1 for D (6 bases). From germline, CDR1 is LGHDT and CDR2 YNNKEL (reference sequence). Between the trimmed V and J ends, which lost 6 bases and 11 bases, there was a span of 16 bases. This CDR3 is built from 12 residues. The CDR3 loop reads CASRAEVGAAFF. Here the CDR3 DNA reads TGTGCCAGCAGAGCGGAGGTGGGGGCGGCTTTCTTT.

This clonotype was found a few times. The chain recombines TRBV9 with TRBJ2-7; 11 nucleotides line up with TRBD2. The V and J ends lost 2 bases and 3 bases, in that order; junction bases with no gene match: 7. Germline V gene sequence: CDR1 SGDLS, CDR2 YYNGEE. The CDR3 has 16 residues. This CDR3 is CASSVGTSGRFYEQYF. The CDR3 region has the DNA TGTGCCAGCAGCGTGGGGACTAGCGGTCGCTTCTACGAGCAGTACTTC.

The chain combines TRBV7-2 with TRBJ1-6; perhaps TRBD1 as D (5 bases). There are 15 residues in the CDR3. Germline V gene lookup returns CDR1 SGHTA and CDR2 FQGNSA. Trimming took off 0 bases at V and 9 bases at J, with 12 bases between the two ends. The CDR3 DNA is TGTGCCAGCAGCTTAGCAGGGACCGCTTTTTCACCCCTCCACTTT. This gives the protein CASSLAGTAFSPLHF.

This clonotype appeared a few times. V and J are TRBV5-1 and TRBJ2-5; TRBD1 is a possible D gene (5 bases). This CDR3 is 15 amino acids long. Trimming took off 1 base at V and 5 bases at J, with 15 bases between the two ends. CDR1 and CDR2 (germline): SGHRS, YFSETQ. CDR3 bases: TGCGCCAGCAGCTTGTCACTAACAGGTGCCGAGACCCAGTACTTC. It specifies CASSLSLTGAETQYF. The entire variable domain, with the rest obtained from reference TRBV5-1 and TRBJ2-5, is as follows: KAGVTQTPRYLIKTRGQQVTLSCSPISGHRSVSWYQQTPGQGLQFLFEYFSETQRNKGNFPGRFSGRQFSNSRSEMNVSTLELGDSALYLCASSLSLTGAETQYFGPGTRLLVL.

The J gene is TRBJ2-7, the V gene TRBV6-5; D perhaps matches TRBD1 (5 bases). With 2 bases removed from V and 7 bases from J, the gap between germline ends came to 24 bases. Germline values: CDR1 MNHEY, CDR2 SVGAGI. This CDR3 is built from 17 residues. The CDR3 bases are TGTGCCAGCAGTTACCCTTCGAGGACACCCTCCTTTGGGGAGCAGTACTTC. It is translated as CASSYPSRTPSFGEQYF.

This clonotype has just a few counts. The chain recombines TRBV24-1 with TRBJ2-6; D not certain. The CDR3 contains 15 residues. Germline V lookup: CDR1 KGHDR, CDR2 SFDVKD. Trimming pared 4 bases from V and 3 bases from J, leaving 9 bases between. CDR3 region: CATSDPSGGANVLTF. The CDR3 DNA sequence: TGTGCCACCAGTGACCCTTCTGGTGGGGCCAACGTCCTGACTTTC.

The chain carries TRBV5-4 and TRBJ2-3, with 10 bases matching TRBD2. The CDR3 sequence is 20 residues long. After removal of 3 bases from V and 3 bases from J, the junction contained 19 bases not matched to a gene. Germline lookup yields CDR1 SGHNT and CDR2 YYREEE (reference sequence). Here the CDR3 DNA reads TGTGCCAGCAGCTCTCGGGAAGCGGGGGGGCTATTGTATAGAACAGATACGCAGTATTTT. Translating gives CASSSREAGGLLYRTDTQYF.

The chain links TRBV28 to TRBJ1-6; the D gene is possibly TRBD1 (5 bases). This CDR3 has 16 residues. The V end lost 5 bases, the J end lost 0 bases, and 11 bases lay between the germline ends. The V gene's germline CDR1 is MDHEN and CDR2 SYDVKM. The chain's CDR3 is CASSTLQGSYNSPLHF. The CDR3 bases are TGTGCCAGCAGTACATTGCAGGGCTCCTATAATTCACCCCTCCACTTT.

V gene TRBV5-1 combines with J gene TRBJ1-4, with 9 bases lining up with TRBD1. Losses at the gene ends were 4 bases for V and 8 bases for J; bases not matched to a gene: 9. Per the germline V gene, CDR1 is SGHRS and CDR2 is YFSETQ. CDR3 length equals 15 residues. The CDR3 nucleotides are TGCGCCAGCAGCCCCTCCGGGACAGGGCGCGAAAAACTGTTTTTT. Residues: CASSPSGTGREKLFF.